Each of the 20 T cell receptor beta chains below was sequenced from the same sample in a study of shared clonotypes between healthy human individuals. Only in-frame clones appear in the TCRdb table, and some are missing; sequencing was by immunoSEQ multiplex PCR. Of around 700,000 clones listed, 55% to 85% are singletons. The sequenced sample consisted of memory CD4+ T cells sorted from blood. Sample subset: CD45RA-negative fraction. The receptors stem from a woman between 25 and 40 years old in good health.

The chain joins TRBV6-5 to TRBJ2-1; 10 positions agree with TRBD2. Germline assignment: CDR1 MNHEY and CDR2 SVGAGI. V trimming: 0 bases; J trimming: 5 bases; junction bases outside the gene matches: 4. The CDR3 totals 16 residues. As DNA, the CDR3 is TGTGCCAGCAGTTACTCAGGACTAGCGGAAAACAATGAGCAGTTCTTC. Protein product: CASSYSGLAENNEQFF.

This clone was seen only once. The V gene is TRBV6-5, the J gene TRBJ1-5, with 10 nucleotides matching TRBD1. Germline V CDR1 and CDR2: MNHEY, SVGAGI. The ends lost 5 bases at V and 4 bases at J; junction bases unmatched: 5. The CDR3 is 15 residues long. Here the CDR3 reads CASSRDRGRNQPQHF. CDR3 in DNA: TGTGCCAGCAGTCGGGACAGGGGTCGAAATCAGCCCCAGCATTTT.

The rearrangement uses TRBV19 and TRBJ2-5, with 9 positions matching TRBD1. With V trimmed by 3 bases and J by 2 bases, 10 bases remained unmatched. CDR1 and CDR2 from the germline V gene are LNHDA and SQIVND (reference sequence). The CDR3 extends over 17 amino acids. CDR3 region: CASSMGRDREPQETQYF. The CDR3 DNA reads TGTGCCAGTAGTATGGGGCGGGACAGGGAACCTCAAGAGACCCAGTACTTC.

Comments on this clone: Other DNA sequences in this sample translate to the same CDR3. This rearrangement joins TRBV19 to TRBJ1-5, with TRBD1 matching 9 bases. CDR3 length equals 14 residues. J gave up 4 bases and V 3 bases, and 1 base lay outside the gene matches. CDR1 and CDR2 from the germline V gene are LNHDA and SQIVND (reference sequence). CDR3 sequence (DNA): TGTGCCAGTAGTATGGGGACAGGGAATCAGCCCCAGCATTTT. This sequence encodes CASSMGTGNQPQHF. The whole variable domain, remainder taken from reference TRBV19 and TRBJ1-5, is DGGITQSPKYLFRKEGQNVTLSCEQNLNHDAMYWYRQDPGQGLRLIYYSQIVNDFQKGDIAEGYSVSREKKESFPLTVTSAQKNPTAFYLCASSMGTGNQPQHFGDGTRLSIL.

The chain employs TRBV4-1 and TRBJ2-1; 8 bases are shared with TRBD2. Germline trimming cut 1 base from V and 4 bases from J; bases unmatched to any gene: 6. CDR1 is MGHRA and CDR2 is YSYEKL in the germline V gene. The CDR3 has 16 amino acids. The CDR3 here is CASSQGSGSVYNEQFF. The CDR3 nucleotides are TGCGCCAGCAGCCAAGGGAGCGGGAGTGTGTACAATGAGCAGTTCTTC.

The rearrangement joins TRBV7-8 to TRBJ1-5; D gene unclear. The CDR3 runs to 12 residues. V was pared by 2 bases and J by 11 bases, with 10 bases between. Germline-derived CDR1 and CDR2 are SGHVS and FQNEAQ. CDR3 loop: CASSLISQSQHF. CDR3 nucleotides: TGTGCCAGCAGCTTAATCAGCCAGTCCCAGCATTTT.

The J gene is TRBJ1-5, the V gene TRBV7-6; D uncertain. The germline V and J ends were trimmed by 5 bases and 5 bases, with 10 bases remaining between them. The CDR3 runs to 13 residues. The germline gives CDR1 SGHVS, CDR2 FNYEAQ. The CDR3 DNA follows: TGTGCCAGCAGCCGCGCGAAGGATCAGCCCCAGCATTTT. Translating gives CASSRAKDQPQHF.

V gene TRBV4-1 combines with J gene TRBJ2-6; 11 bases are shared with TRBD1. CDR3 size: 19 residues. J lost 3 bases, V lost 4 bases, and 11 bases had no gene match. CDR1 and CDR2 (germline): MGHRA, YSYEKL. The CDR3 sequence is CASSPQRTGGASGANVLTF. Written as DNA, the CDR3 is TGCGCCAGCAGCCCGCAAAGGACAGGGGGCGCGAGTGGGGCCAACGTCCTGACTTTC.

The chain couples TRBV7-2 to TRBJ1-5, with 11 bases lining up with TRBD1. V lost 4 bases and J lost 1; bases outside the gene matches: 3. Germline CDR1 SGHTA, CDR2 FQGNSA. This CDR3 region has 16 residues. CDR3 DNA sequence: TGTGCCAGCAGCTCGGACAGGGGGCCCAGCAATCAGCCCCAGCATTTT. Translation: CASSSDRGPSNQPQHF.

The gene calls are TRBV29-1 and TRBJ1-1; maybe TRBD1 (5 bases). CDR3 length: 13 residues. V dropped 7 bases and J dropped 1 base, with 13 bases sitting between them. Germline-derived CDR1 and CDR2 are SQVTM and ANQGSEA. For the CDR3, the DNA is TGCAGCGCTGCGCGGGACCCGAACACTGAAGCTTTCTTT. Encoded protein: CSAARDPNTEAFF.

The chain is built from TRBV27 and TRBJ2-1; 8 bases agree with TRBD1. Trimming at V came to 3 bases and at J to 8 bases, leaving 3 bases not matched to a gene. CDR3 length: 13 residues. Germline V gives CDR1 MNHEY, CDR2 SMNVEV (reference sequence). The CDR3 DNA follows: TGTGCCAGCAGTTTCAACAGGGGGGATGAGCAGTTCTTC. This codes for CASSFNRGDEQFF.

The chain joins TRBV11-2 to TRBJ2-1; 13 bases are a match to TRBD2. Germline V gene lookup returns CDR1 SGHAT and CDR2 FQNNGV. There are 15 residues in the CDR3. V lost 6 bases and J lost 9; bases outside the gene matches: 8. As DNA, the CDR3 is TGTGCCAGCAGTGCTTTAGGGACTAGCGGGACTGAGCAGTTCTTC. As protein: CASSALGTSGTEQFF.

The rearrangement joins TRBV7-8 to TRBJ1-2; D uncertain. The length of the CDR3 is 13 residues. V was shortened by 3 bases and J by 8 bases, with 13 bases between the two germline ends. The germline CDR1 and CDR2 sequences are SGHVS and FQNEAQ. This CDR3 reads CASSFLAAQGYTF. The CDR3 DNA is TGTGCCAGCAGCTTTTTGGCTGCCCAAGGCTACACCTTC.

The V and J genes are TRBV28 and TRBJ1-1; no firm D call. Trimming removed 9 bases from V and 1 base from J, with 15 bases in between. The CDR3 contains 14 residues. Per germline, CDR1 MDHEN and CDR2 SYDVKM. CDR3 loop: CASKGAEANTEAFF. CDR3 DNA sequence: TGTGCCAGTAAGGGAGCCGAGGCGAACACTGAAGCTTTCTTT.

About this clone itself: This sequence may be a read error, since a much larger clone differs from it by one base. Other DNA sequences within the sample encode an identical CDR3. V is TRBV2 and J is TRBJ2-2; TRBD2 matches at 13 bases. The CDR3 contains 16 residues. Germline values: CDR1 SNHLY, CDR2 FYNNEI. V shed 6 bases, J shed 4 bases, and the junction held 5 bases outside the gene matches. The CDR3 nucleotides read TGTGCCAGCAGGGTCGGACTAGCGGGAGCCACCGGGGAGCTGTTTTTT. Amino acid sequence: CASRVGLAGATGELFF. Drawing the rest from reference TRBV2 and TRBJ2-2, the complete variable domain is EPEVTQTPSHQVTQMGQEVILRCVPISNHLYFYWYRQILGQKVEFLVSFYNNEISEKSEIFDDQFSVERPDGSNFTLKIRSTKLEDSAMYFCASRVGLAGATGELFFGEGSRLTVL.

On this clone itself: Other DNA sequences in the same sample also yield this CDR3. The chain joins TRBV7-8 to TRBJ1-1, with no clear D. CDR1 SGHVS and CDR2 FQNEAQ come from the germline V gene. The V gene lost 0 bases and the J gene lost 0 bases, with 5 bases spanning the gap. This CDR3 contains 14 residues. The DNA of the CDR3 is TGTGCCAGCAGCTTAGCGGGGATGAACACTGAAGCTTTCTTT. This codes for CASSLAGMNTEAFF. Filled out from reference TRBV7-8 and TRBJ1-1, the complete variable domain reads GAGVSQSPRYKVAKRGQDVALRCDPISGHVSLFWYQQALGQGPEFLTYFQNEAQLDKSGLPSDRFFAERPEGSVSTLKIQRTQQEDSAVYLCASSLAGMNTEAFFGQGTRLTVV.

This rearrangement joins TRBV7-9 to TRBJ1-4, with no clear D. V was cut by 4 bases and J by 14 bases, with 14 bases left in between. The length of the CDR3 is 12 residues. Per germline, CDR1 SEHNR and CDR2 FQNEAQ (reference sequence). The CDR3 is CASSSTTKVLFF. DNA for the CDR3: TGTGCCAGCAGCTCCACTACAAAGGTGCTGTTTTTT.

This chain uses TRBV4-1 with TRBJ2-7; TRBD1 aligns across 9 bases. The junction had 9 bases not matched to a gene; V was cut back by 4 bases and J by 2 bases. Germline CDR1 reads MGHRA; CDR2 reads YSYEKL. The CDR3 runs to 16 residues. The CDR3 protein is CASSLTGTGITYEQYF. In DNA, the CDR3 is TGCGCCAGCAGCCTGACAGGGACAGGGATTACCTACGAGCAGTACTTC.

The CDR3: CASRQTGSNYGYTF. The CDR3 DNA sequence: TGTGCCAGCAGGCAAACAGGGTCTAACTATGGCTACACCTTC. The chain couples TRBV2 to TRBJ1-2; D possibly corresponds to TRBD1 (6 bases). The CDR3 spans 14 residues. The ends were cut back, 6 bases at V and 0 bases at J, with 11 bases in the middle. Germline V gene lookup returns CDR1 SNHLY and CDR2 FYNNEI. Combining the CDR3 with reference TRBV2 and TRBJ1-2 gives the whole variable domain EPEVTQTPSHQVTQMGQEVILRCVPISNHLYFYWYRQILGQKVEFLVSFYNNEISEKSEIFDDQFSVERPDGSNFTLKIRSTKLEDSAMYFCASRQTGSNYGYTFGSGTRLTVV.

V usage is TRBV19 and J usage is TRBJ2-3; D remains ambiguous. V lost 6 bases and J lost 2, with 6 bases in between. This CDR3 contains 12 residues. Germline V gene sequence: CDR1 LNHDA, CDR2 SQIVND (reference sequence). The CDR3 DNA follows: TGTGCCAGTAGGCACGACACAGATACGCAGTATTTT. This translates into CASRHDTDTQYF.